The next 20 T cell receptor beta chains were all read from a single sample in a study of T cells after yellow fever vaccination (dated by TCRdb to the late 2010s). The treatment or condition tag for this specimen amounts to: live attenuated yellow fever vaccine strain. The library was produced with 5' RACE. TCRdb shows the sequencer as Illumina HiSeq 2500. TCRdb trimmed public reads at Q25 via fastp, called clones via MiXCR and kept in-frame beta chains. Identical CDR3 protein sequences are pooled into one entry, listed with their most common genes and DNA. The sample contains 90,000 to 130,000 distinct CDR3 sequences, approximately 8.4% of them found a single time. The top ten clones comprise 25% of the sample. Source: CD8+ T cells sorted from PBMCs, taken 45 days after the yellow fever booster vaccination. The receptors come from a man aged 25 to 40 who received the YFV17D yellow fever vaccine.

This clonotype was found many times. The chain employs TRBV12-5 and TRBJ2-5; 14 nucleotides agree with TRBD2. Germline values: CDR1 LGHNT, CDR2 FRNRAP. CDR3 length equals 16 residues. J was trimmed by 2 bases and V by 6 bases; bases with no gene match: 5. CDR3 amino acids: CASGPGLAGAQETQYF. CDR3 nucleotide sequence: TGTGCTAGTGGCCCGGGACTAGCGGGAGCTCAAGAGACCCAGTACTTC.

The rearrangement links TRBV9 to TRBJ2-1; no clear D gene. The CDR3 length is 14 residues. Germline V gene data show CDR1 as SGDLS and CDR2 as YYNGEE. V lost 2 bases to trimming and J lost 0 bases, with 6 bases between them. As DNA, the CDR3 is TGTGCCAGCAGCGTGGGTAGCTCCTACAATGAGCAGTTCTTC. It encodes CASSVGSSYNEQFF.

This clonotype was counted a few times. The CDR3 loop is CASSFRLAGRYNEQFF. The DNA for the CDR3 is TGTGCCAGCAGTTTCCGACTAGCGGGAAGGTACAATGAGCAGTTCTTC. The rearrangement uses TRBV6-2 or TRBV6-3 and TRBJ2-1, with TRBD2 matching over 11 bases. Germline V CDR1 and CDR2: MNHEY, SVGEGT. CDR3 size: 16 residues. The trim removed 4 bases at V and 4 bases at J, leaving 6 bases unmatched.

In this sample, this clonotype turned up a few times. The chain uses TRBV25-1 and TRBJ1-3; weak D call: TRBD1 (6 bases). CDR1 and CDR2 (germline): MGHDK, SYGVNS. The CDR3 is made up of 18 amino acids. The V end lost 6 bases, the J end lost 4 bases, and 25 bases lay between the germline ends. The CDR3 DNA follows: TGTGCCAGCAGAAACCAGGGGCCGACGACTTTCACGGGAAACACCATATATTTT. Its protein product is CASRNQGPTTFTGNTIYF.

This clonotype occurred many times. The V and J genes are TRBV7-6 and TRBJ2-7; tentative D call: TRBD2 (5 bases). The germline V and J ends were trimmed by 1 base and 3 bases, with 10 bases remaining between them. Germline values: CDR1 SGHVS, CDR2 FNYEAQ. The CDR3 covers 14 residues. CDR3 in amino acids: CASSLVTGIYEQYF. The CDR3 DNA sequence: TGTGCCAGCAGCTTAGTTACGGGAATCTACGAGCAGTACTTC.

This clonotype was recorded a few times. The V gene is TRBV5-4, the J gene TRBJ2-1; no reliable D call. The germline V gene has CDR1 SGHNT and CDR2 YYREEE (reference sequence). V gave up 0 bases and J gave up 8 bases, with 9 bases separating them. The CDR3 is made up of 13 amino acids. The DNA of the CDR3 is TGTGCCAGCAGCTTGGTCGCAGGCGATGAGCAGTTCTTC. Protein product: CASSLVAGDEQFF.

V gene TRBV10-3 combines with J gene TRBJ2-5, with 7 bases matching TRBD2. The CDR3 loop spans 18 amino acids. Germline V gene lookup returns CDR1 ENHRY and CDR2 SYGVKD. Germline trimming cut 5 bases from V and 4 bases from J; bases unmatched to any gene: 19. The CDR3 sequence: CAISLWASGTRGGETQYF. The CDR3 bases are TGTGCCATCAGTTTATGGGCTAGCGGTACGAGGGGAGGAGAGACCCAGTACTTC.

This clonotype was observed a single time. A read error may be the cause here, since a much bigger clone is one base away. Because the CDR3 is missing its conserved closing phenylalanine or tryptophan, this is likely a read error. V usage is TRBV9 and J usage is TRBJ2-7; possibly TRBD1 for D (5 bases). Germline-derived CDR1 and CDR2 are SGDLS and YYNGEE. The CDR3 spans 14 residues. Trimming stripped 0 bases from V and 3 bases from J, with 10 bases between. DNA for the CDR3: TGTGCCAGCAGCGTAGATCAGGGCGGCTACGAGCAGTACCTC. It codes for CASSVDQGGYEQYL.

This clonotype occurred a few times. This CDR3 is CASSMAGINYGYTF. The CDR3 nucleotides read TGTGCCAGTAGTATGGCAGGGATTAACTATGGCTACACCTTC. The V call is TRBV19, the J call TRBJ1-2; perhaps TRBD1 as D (5 bases). The V gene's germline CDR1 is LNHDA and CDR2 SQIVND (reference sequence). V lost 3 bases to trimming and J lost 1 base, with 9 bases between them. The CDR3 runs 14 residues.

This clonotype was counted ten times or more. The gene calls are TRBV2 and TRBJ2-1; D ambiguous. Trimming took off 3 bases at V and 4 bases at J, with 10 bases between the two ends. Germline lookup yields CDR1 SNHLY and CDR2 FYNNEI. CDR3 length equals 14 residues. The DNA for the CDR3 is TGTGCCAGCAGTGACCAGCTAGGTTACAATGAGCAGTTCTTC. Translating it yields CASSDQLGYNEQFF.

This clonotype was seen a single time. V and J are TRBV29-1 and TRBJ2-2; D tentatively reads TRBD1 or TRBD2 (5 bases each). The V gene's germline CDR1 is SQVTM and CDR2 ANQGSEA. The CDR3 loop spans 13 amino acids. The V end was cut by 6 bases, the J end by 2 bases, with 10 bases between. The CDR3 coding sequence is TGCAGCGTGGGACGACCTAACACCGGGGAGCTGTTTTTT. Encoded protein: CSVGRPNTGELFF.

The table lists this clonotype with a few counts. The chain has TRBV14 and TRBJ2-3; 8 nucleotides align to TRBD2. The germline V gene has CDR1 SGHDN and CDR2 FVKESK. CDR3 length: 14 amino acids. J lost 10 bases, V lost 4 bases, and 10 bases had no gene match. The CDR3 nucleotides read TGTGCCAGCAGCCCCGGGACTAGTGGGATGTCGCAGTATTTT. It translates to CASSPGTSGMSQYF.

Many counts were recorded for this clonotype. V usage is TRBV7-2 and J usage is TRBJ2-7; TRBD2 agrees at 8 bases. Germline loops: CDR1 SGHTA, CDR2 FQGNSA. V lost 1 base and J lost 3; bases outside the gene matches: 5. The CDR3 sequence is 15 residues long. The CDR3 spells CASSLVVAGNYEQYF. CDR3 DNA: TGTGCCAGCAGCTTAGTGGTAGCGGGGAACTACGAGCAGTACTTC.

This clonotype was found a few times. The chain uses TRBV30 and TRBJ2-3; 8 bases map to TRBD1. The J segment lost 4 bases and the V segment lost 1 base, leaving 10 bases of the junction unmatched. Germline CDR1 is GTSNPN and CDR2 is SVGIG (reference sequence). The CDR3 contains 16 residues. CDR3 protein: CAWSEAGTGSSDTQYF. CDR3 coding DNA: TGTGCCTGGAGTGAAGCCGGGACAGGTAGCTCAGATACGCAGTATTTT.

The chain has TRBV6-4 and TRBJ2-2; D assignment may be TRBD1 or TRBD2 (5 bases each). The CDR3 consists of 15 residues. CDR1 and CDR2 (germline): MRHNA, SNTAGT. V dropped 8 bases and J dropped 6 bases, with 19 bases sitting between them. The CDR3 is CASCPTRGGAGELFF. In DNA form, the CDR3 reads TGTGCCAGCTGCCCCACTAGGGGCGGTGCCGGGGAGCTGTTTTTT.

This clonotype was found many times. This chain uses TRBV9 with TRBJ2-1; D call uncertain. Germline CDR1 SGDLS, CDR2 YYNGEE. This CDR3 spans 13 amino acids. V lost 2 bases, J lost 8 bases, and 11 bases lay in between. For the CDR3, the DNA is TGTGCCAGCAGCGTTGAGGTCTTAGATGAGCAGTTCTTC. This gives the protein CASSVEVLDEQFF.

The chain couples TRBV5-1 to TRBJ2-1; no reliable D call. V was cut by 4 bases and J by 0 bases, with 11 bases left in between. The germline CDR1 and CDR2 sequences are SGHRS and YFSETQ. This CDR3 region has 15 residues. CDR3 in DNA: TGCGCCAGCAGCCCTACACCCGACTCCTACAATGAGCAGTTCTTC. It codes for CASSPTPDSYNEQFF.

This rearrangement joins TRBV2 to TRBJ2-5; D unresolved. CDR3 length: 13 residues. Per the germline V gene, CDR1 is SNHLY and CDR2 is FYNNEI. The V gene lost 8 bases and the J gene lost 2 bases, with 12 bases spanning the gap. The CDR3 loop reads CASWAANQETQYF. CDR3 DNA sequence: TGTGCCAGCTGGGCGGCTAATCAAGAGACCCAGTACTTC.

At least ten counts were recorded for this clonotype. The chain recombines TRBV2 with TRBJ2-1; 10 nucleotides align to TRBD2. The CDR3 contains 14 residues. Germline V CDR1 and CDR2: SNHLY, FYNNEI. The V gene end was trimmed by 9 bases and the J gene end by 2 bases; junction bases not matched to a gene: 4. The CDR3 is CASPTSGPYNEQFF. In DNA form, the CDR3 reads TGTGCCAGTCCGACTAGCGGGCCCTACAATGAGCAGTTCTTC. Using reference TRBV2 and TRBJ2-1 for the parts outside the CDR3, the full variable domain is EPEVTQTPSHQVTQMGQEVILRCVPISNHLYFYWYRQILGQKVEFLVSFYNNEISEKSEIFDDQFSVERPDGSNFTLKIRSTKLEDSAMYFCASPTSGPYNEQFFGPGTRLTVL.

This clonotype was seen many times. This chain joins TRBV12-3 or TRBV12-4 and TRBJ2-1, with D hard to call. This CDR3 contains 14 residues. V was trimmed by 6 bases and J by 9 bases, leaving 18 bases between them. Here the CDR3 DNA reads TGTGCCAGCAGCCCACCGGCCCCCCCGGGTGAGCAGTTCTTC. Translation gives CASSPPAPPGEQFF.